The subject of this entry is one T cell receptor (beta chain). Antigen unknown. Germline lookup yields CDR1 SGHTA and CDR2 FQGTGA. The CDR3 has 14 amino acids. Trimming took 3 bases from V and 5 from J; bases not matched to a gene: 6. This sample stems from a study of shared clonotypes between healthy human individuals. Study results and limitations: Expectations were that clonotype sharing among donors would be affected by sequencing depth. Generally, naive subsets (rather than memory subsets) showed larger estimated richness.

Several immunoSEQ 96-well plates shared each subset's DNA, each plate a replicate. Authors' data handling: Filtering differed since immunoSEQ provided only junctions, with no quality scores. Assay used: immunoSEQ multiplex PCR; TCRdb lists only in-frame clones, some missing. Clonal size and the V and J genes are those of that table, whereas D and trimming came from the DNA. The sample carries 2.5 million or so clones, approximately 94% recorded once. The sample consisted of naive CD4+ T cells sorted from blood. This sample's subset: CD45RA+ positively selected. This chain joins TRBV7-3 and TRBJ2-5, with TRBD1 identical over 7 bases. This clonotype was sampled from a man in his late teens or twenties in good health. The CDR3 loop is CASSFPGGGETQYF. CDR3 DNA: TGTGCCAGCAGCTTTCCAGGGGGTGGGGAGACCCAGTACTTC.